This T cell receptor (beta chain) stems from a study of shared clonotypes between healthy human individuals. There are 14 residues in the CDR3. Germline V gene lookup returns CDR1 GTSNPN and CDR2 SVGIG (reference sequence). The V segment lost 4 bases and the J segment 3 bases; nucleotides outside the gene matches: 1. Profiled with immunoSEQ multiplex PCR; TCRdb holds only in-frame clones, not every one. This sample has 2,500,000 or so clones; approximately 93% occur once, and the top ten carry 0.36%. The rearrangement uses TRBV30 and TRBJ2-1, with 12 positions matching TRBD2. This clonotype was obtained from a man between 18 and 29 years old in good health. Some clones in this sample may be carry-over from other donors' samples. The sequenced material came from naive CD4+ T cells from PBMCs. Subset denoted: CD45RA+ positively selected. CDR3 DNA sequence: TGTGCCTGGACGACTAGCGGGAGCTACAATGAGCAGTTCTTC. Encoded protein: CAWTTSGSYNEQFF.